This T cell receptor beta chain was profiled in a study of PD-1 blockade in classical Hodgkin lymphoma. The data were produced by immunoSEQ multiplex PCR, yet TCRdb's version contains in-frame clones alone and is incomplete. The sample includes about 21,000 clones, 68% seen only once; the top ten take approximately 6%. With respect to this clone: What it binds is unknown.

Whole-study results and caveats: Some patients began nivolumab under 1 year after ASCT. These patients were excluded from later analyses.

In every patient, relapse followed autologous stem cell transplantation, while exposure to brentuximab vedotin differed. Sequencing was performed on peripheral blood mononuclear cells (PBMCs), taken at baseline. The receptor was isolated from a human donor with classical Hodgkin lymphoma.

CDR3 residues: CASSKALDTAAKNIQYF. CDR3 sequence (DNA): TGTGCCAGCAGCAAAGCGCTCGACACGGCGGCCAAAAACATTCAGTACTTC. The chain carries TRBV21-1 and TRBJ2-4; no check of the table's D call, TRBD1, against the DNA was made. TRBV21-1 counts as a pseudogene. CDR3 length equals 17 residues.